The 8 T cell receptor beta chains given below trace back to one sample, sequenced in a study of Graves' ophthalmopathy and Graves' hyperthyroidism. Investigators amplified TCR beta CDR3 regions from RNA transcripts. The library came from an HTBI-primed first-round RT-PCR and a second-round multiplex PCR. TCRdb ran MiXCR on the multiplex PCR reads and lists one entry per CDR3 protein. The repertoire holds 740,000 or so distinct CDR3 sequences, around 40% seen once, with roughly 45% in the top ten. Sequencing was performed on peripheral blood. The receptors derive from an adult man with Graves' ophthalmopathy.

This clonotype was detected a few times. The chain links TRBV12-3 or TRBV12-4 to TRBJ2-5; D ambiguous. Trimming stripped 10 bases from V and 7 bases from J, with 19 bases between. CDR3 length equals 13 residues. The CDR3 DNA reads as TGTGCCACCACAAAAATTACGATGGGGACCCAGTACTTC. It codes for CATTKITMGTQYF.

The chain employs TRBV25-1 and TRBJ2-2, with D perhaps given as TRBD1 or TRBD2 (5 bases each). In germline, CDR1 is MGHDK, CDR2 SYGVNS. Trimming cost V 6 bases and J 4 bases, with 15 bases left between them. The CDR3 is made up of 15 amino acids. CDR3 coding DNA: TGTGCCAGCAGAAGTCAGTGGGGACCCACCGGGGAGCTGTTTTTT. This encodes CASRSQWGPTGELFF.

This clonotype was counted many times. The chain uses TRBV20-1 and TRBJ1-2; D is perhaps TRBD1 (6 bases). Germline CDR1 is DFQATT and CDR2 is SNEGSKA (reference sequence). Trimming left V 0 bases short and J 10 bases short, with 21 bases between. The CDR3 length is 15 residues. CDR3 residues: CSARDSRGASQIYTF. Here the CDR3 DNA reads TGCAGTGCTAGAGATTCGCGGGGGGCGAGCCAGATCTACACCTTC.

This clonotype was found many times. The chain uses TRBV29-1 and TRBJ1-2; possibly TRBD1 for D (5 bases). V shed 7 bases and J shed 3 bases, with 15 bases lying between them. From germline, CDR1 is SQVTM and CDR2 ANQGSEA. The CDR3 extends over 13 amino acids. The CDR3 sequence: CSAGGGGHYGYTF. CDR3 nucleotides: TGCAGCGCCGGGGGTGGAGGGCACTATGGCTACACCTTC.

This clonotype was recorded only once. This may be a read error: a much more frequent sequence differs by one nucleotide. The chain couples TRBV10-3 to TRBJ1-2; D not certain. CDR3 size: 13 residues. Germline lookup yields CDR1 ENHRY and CDR2 SYGVKD. The CDR3 region is CAINESGYYGYTF. CDR3 DNA: TGTGCCATCAATGAGAGTGGATACTATGGCTACACCTTC.

This clonotype was seen many times. This rearrangement joins TRBV20-1 to TRBJ2-5; no clear D. The germline CDR1 and CDR2 sequences are DFQATT and SNEGSKA (reference sequence). This CDR3 region has 13 residues. V lost 6 bases and J lost 2, with 13 bases in between. The CDR3 bases are TGCAGTGCCAGCTCCTACCCTCAAGAGACCCAGTACTTC. This encodes CSASSYPQETQYF.

Only one count was recorded for this clonotype. The CDR3 protein is CSARERRLAGGRPYEQYF. As DNA, the CDR3 is TGCAGTGCTAGAGAAAGAAGGTTGGCGGGAGGGAGACCCTACGAGCAGTACTTC. The J gene is TRBJ2-7, the V gene TRBV20-1, with TRBD2 matching over 9 bases. V trimming: 0 bases; J trimming: 2 bases; junction bases outside the gene matches: 14. Germline V lookup: CDR1 DFQATT, CDR2 SNEGSKA (reference sequence). This CDR3 contains 18 residues.

In its sample, this clonotype was seen once. The V gene is TRBV25-1, the J gene TRBJ2-2, with 7 nucleotides matching TRBD2. CDR1 is MGHDK, CDR2 SYGVNS, per germline. With 9 bases clipped from V and 6 bases from J, the junction kept 19 bases outside the gene matches. The CDR3 spans 17 residues. The CDR3 sequence is CASSIRDGRRRAGELFF. The CDR3 nucleotides read TGTGCCAGTAGTATCAGGGACGGGAGGAGAAGGGCCGGGGAGCTGTTTTTT.